This TCR beta chain comes out of a study of chemoradiotherapy in HPV16-positive cancers. Study-level results: Candidate HPV-specific clones and E7-related TCR motifs grew in tumor during treatment. Functional assays defining HPV-specific T cells used only two HPV16-positive patients.

To note about this clone: What it binds is unknown.

V lost 4 bases and J 0 bases, leaving 13 bases between the germline ends. CDR3 length: 15 residues. Germline-derived CDR1 and CDR2 are GTSNPN and SVGIG (reference sequence). Libraries were prepared by immunoSEQ multiplex PCR; TCRdb keeps only in-frame clonotypes and omits some of them. The sample holds about 5,400 clones, around nine tenths seen once. The sequence derives from a human donor with HPV-associated anogenital cancer. The chain links TRBV30 to TRBJ2-1; D possibly corresponds to TRBD1 (5 bases). The sequences come from blood, collected from a patient who underwent chemoradiotherapy. For the CDR3, the DNA is TGTGCCTGGAAGGGGCCTCTCTACTCCTACAATGAGCAGTTCTTC. This translates into CAWKGPLYSYNEQFF.